A selection of T cell receptor beta chains follows, all from one sample in a study of cytomegalovirus exposure and HLA in healthy donors. The protocol was immunoSEQ multiplex PCR, while the TCRdb copy is restricted to in-frame clones and leaves out a portion. The sample comprises tens of thousands of clones, about 76% of which are singletons, and over 9% rests with the top ten. The sample was PBMCs. The receptors come from a man aged 25-45 years in good health and CMV-seropositive. CDR3s include the opening cysteine and the closing phenylalanine or tryptophan. The D gene is left open where the match is weak. Not every row has a clone size; where given, it reads once, few, many or a size class.

v_call	d_call	clone_size	j_call	cdr3_aa	cdr3_nt
TRBV7-9	TRBD1	-	TRBJ1-3	CASSLGGQGIGNTIYF	TGTGCCAGCAGCTTAGGCGGACAGGGGATTGGAAACACCATATATTTT
TRBV28	-	-	TRBJ1-5	CASRLTGSSNQPQHF	TGTGCCAGCCGCCTAACAGGGTCGAGCAATCAGCCCCAGCATTTT
TRBV10-3	-	-	TRBJ1-5	CAISESFGGRLWGNQPQHF	TGTGCCATCAGTGAGTCCTTCGGGGGACGTCTTTGGGGCAATCAGCCCCAGCATTTT
TRBV4-2	TRBD2	-	TRBJ2-2	CASSQVLAGANTGELFF	TGTGCCAGCAGCCAAGTACTAGCGGGGGCTAACACCGGGGAGCTGTTTTTT
TRBV5-1	TRBD1	-	TRBJ1-1	CASSPGQRSTEAFF	TGCGCCAGCAGCCCGGGACAGCGGAGCACTGAAGCTTTCTTT
TRBV6-5	-	-	TRBJ2-1	CASRQGNEQFF	TGTGCCAGCAGACAGGGCAATGAGCAGTTCTTC
TRBV6-4	-	-	TRBJ1-5	CASRAGVGQPQHF	TGTGCCAGCAGGGCAGGGGTGGGTCAGCCCCAGCATTTT
TRBV6-5	-	-	TRBJ1-4	CASSSLQGKGEKLFF	TGTGCCAGCAGCTCACTACAGGGAAAAGGGGAAAAACTGTTTTTT
TRBV10-3	TRBD2	-	TRBJ2-1	CAISASSGANEQFF	TGTGCCATCAGTGCCTCTAGCGGGGCGAATGAGCAGTTCTTC
TRBV5-4	TRBD2	-	TRBJ2-5	CASSWGGLVQETQYF	TGTGCCAGCAGCTGGGGAGGGCTGGTACAAGAGACCCAGTACTTC
TRBV28	-	-	TRBJ1-2	CASKIGGGATFNYGYTF	TGTGCCAGCAAGATAGGAGGGGGGGCCACCTTTAACTATGGCTACACCTTC
TRBV30	-	once	TRBJ1-4	CAWSVSGGFNGKLFF	TGTGCCTGGAGTGTGTCCGGGGGGTTTAATGGGAAACTGTTTTTT
TRBV4-1	-	few	TRBJ1-5	CASSQDVKGKYQPQHF	TGCGCCAGCAGCCAAGATGTGAAGGGGAAGTATCAGCCCCAGCATTTT
TRBV6-6	TRBD1	-	TRBJ1-3	CASSADRVEGNTIYF	TGTGCCAGCAGTGCCGACAGGGTGGAGGGAAACACCATATATTTT
TRBV5-1	TRBD1	-	TRBJ2-1	CASSPGDREEQFF	TGCGCCAGCAGCCCGGGGGACAGGGAAGAGCAGTTCTTC
TRBV4-1	TRBD2	-	TRBJ2-2	CASSTKRGLNTGELFF	TGCGCCAGCAGCACGAAGCGGGGCTTAAACACCGGGGAGCTGTTTTTT
TRBV19	-	-	TRBJ2-3	CASSIEGARTDTQYF	TGTGCCAGTAGTATAGAGGGAGCCCGCACAGATACGCAGTATTTT
TRBV5-1	-	-	TRBJ1-6	CASSLALTGLGSPLHF	TGCGCCAGCAGCTTGGCCCTTACAGGGCTTGGATCACCCCTCCACTTT
TRBV5-6	TRBD2	-	TRBJ2-7	CASSFHGTSGYYEQYF	TGTGCCAGCAGCTTCCATGGGACTAGCGGGTACTACGAGCAGTACTTC
TRBV5-4	TRBD1	-	TRBJ1-1	CASSLGGAFIGQAFF	TGTGCCAGCAGCTTAGGGGGCGCTTTTATAGGGCAAGCTTTCTTT
TRBV7-9	TRBD1	-	TRBJ2-2	CASSLEDRGNTGELFF	TGTGCCAGCAGCTTAGAGGACAGGGGGAACACCGGGGAGCTGTTTTTT
TRBV5-6	-	-	TRBJ1-1	CASSLVSGAVTEAFF	TGTGCCAGCAGCTTGGTGTCAGGGGCTGTCACTGAAGCTTTCTTT
TRBV4-1	TRBD1	few	TRBJ2-1	CASSQGQGANNEQFF	TGCGCCAGCAGCCAAGGCCAGGGGGCGAACAATGAGCAGTTCTTC
TRBV29-1	TRBD2	-	TRBJ2-1	CSVGPERTSGEQFF	TGCAGCGTGGGCCCGGAAAGGACTAGCGGAGAGCAGTTCTTC
TRBV5-1	TRBD1	-	TRBJ1-5	CASSLSPGQGAIQHF	TGCGCCAGCAGCTTGAGTCCGGGACAGGGGGCCATCCAGCATTTT
TRBV10-2	-	-	TRBJ1-4	CASSERSGSNEKLFF	TGCGCCAGCAGTGAGCGGTCAGGAAGTAATGAAAAACTGTTTTTT
TRBV29-1	TRBD2	-	TRBJ2-3	CSVGVAGGTDTQYF	TGCAGCGTTGGGGTAGCGGGAGGCACAGATACGCAGTATTTT
TRBV4-1	TRBD2	-	TRBJ2-3	CASSQIAGSTDTQYF	TGCGCCAGCAGCCAAATAGCGGGGAGCACAGATACGCAGTATTTT
TRBV4-1	-	few	TRBJ2-7	CASSQLTLRDEQYF	TGCGCCAGCAGCCAACTCACTTTGAGGGACGAGCAGTACTTC
TRBV11-3	TRBD1	-	TRBJ2-5	CASSLEKGAGSQETQYF	TGTGCCAGCAGCTTAGAGAAGGGGGCAGGGTCCCAAGAGACCCAGTACTTC
TRBV7-2	TRBD1	-	TRBJ1-2	CASSLVWGTGGYGYTF	TGTGCCAGCAGCTTAGTTTGGGGAACAGGGGGCTATGGCTACACCTTC
TRBV19	-	-	TRBJ1-6	CASSATGNNSPLHF	TGTGCCAGTAGTGCGACTGGAAATAATTCACCCCTCCACTTT
TRBV19	-	-	TRBJ2-2	CASSPPTANTGELFF	TGTGCCAGTAGTCCCCCGACTGCGAACACCGGGGAGCTGTTTTTT
TRBV2	TRBD1	-	TRBJ1-5	CASSGQGSNQPQHF	TGTGCCAGCAGTGGACAGGGTAGCAATCAGCCCCAGCATTTT
TRBV7-3	-	-	TRBJ2-5	CASSLNARGETQYF	TGTGCCAGCAGCTTAAATGCTAGAGGAGAGACCCAGTACTTC
TRBV18	-	-	TRBJ2-7	CASSPQKIYEQYF	TGTGCCAGCTCACCGCAGAAAATCTACGAGCAGTACTTC
TRBV25-1	TRBD1	-	TRBJ1-4	CASSDGRQGRANEKLFF	TGTGCCAGCAGTGATGGCCGACAGGGGCGGGCTAATGAAAAACTGTTTTTT
TRBV5-1	-	-	TRBJ2-3	CASSLFSSSTDTQYF	TGCGCCAGCAGCTTGTTCTCCAGTAGCACAGATACGCAGTATTTT
TRBV15	-	-	TRBJ2-7	CATSPGHGEGEQYF	TGTGCCACCAGCCCGGGACACGGGGAGGGCGAGCAGTACTTC
TRBV11-3	TRBD2	-	TRBJ2-2	CASSLLGGATGELFF	TGTGCCAGCAGCTTACTCGGGGGGGCGACCGGGGAGCTGTTTTTT
TRBV4-1	-	-	TRBJ1-5	CASSQVILRQVNSNQPQHF	TGCGCCAGCAGCCAAGTGATCCTGCGACAGGTTAATAGCAATCAGCCCCAGCATTTT
TRBV7-9	TRBD1	once	TRBJ2-5	CASSIPGQEETQYF	TGTGCCAGCAGCATCCCCGGACAGGAAGAGACCCAGTACTTC
TRBV29-1	-	-	TRBJ2-1	CSVLGGGLTEQFF	TGCAGCGTACTAGGGGGGGGCCTAACTGAGCAGTTCTTC
TRBV5-1	TRBD2	-	TRBJ2-1	CASSLTSGAPSSYNEQFF	TGCGCCAGCAGCCTGACTAGCGGGGCCCCGAGCTCCTACAATGAGCAGTTCTTC
TRBV27	-	-	TRBJ1-1	CASSFRKNTEAFF	TGTGCCAGCAGTTTCAGAAAGAACACTGAAGCTTTCTTT
TRBV19	-	few	TRBJ1-1	CASTPTSRNTEAFF	TGTGCCAGTACCCCGACATCAAGGAACACTGAAGCTTTCTTT
TRBV5-4	-	-	TRBJ2-4	CASSTGENIQYF	TGTGCCAGCAGCACCGGAGAAAACATTCAGTACTTC
TRBV7-8	TRBD1	few	TRBJ2-7	CASSSRDRARYEQYF	TGTGCCAGCAGCTCTAGGGACAGGGCAAGGTACGAGCAGTACTTC
TRBV7-2	-	-	TRBJ2-1	CASSFRNEQFF	TGTGCCAGCAGCTTTCGTAATGAGCAGTTCTTC
TRBV30	TRBD1	-	TRBJ2-5	CAWSPRGQGAGETQYF	TGTGCCTGGAGCCCCAGGGGACAGGGGGCGGGTGAGACCCAGTACTTC
TRBV7-9	-	-	TRBJ1-2	CASSSNGQLYGYTF	TGTGCCAGCAGCTCCAATGGACAACTCTATGGCTACACCTTC
TRBV7-9	-	-	TRBJ1-1	CASSFLTHAFF	TGTGCCAGCAGCTTTCTAACTCACGCTTTCTTT